Listed here is a single T cell receptor beta chain. Its antigen is currently unknown. These data are taken from a study of shared clonotypes between healthy human individuals. Study conclusions and caveats: In a handful of donors, around 4.5% of naive CD4 clonotypes appeared in common.

Several immunoSEQ 96-well plates shared each subset's DNA, each plate a replicate. Sequencing was performed with immunoSEQ multiplex PCR; in TCRdb, only in-frame clones are kept and a portion is missing. The table has more than 2 million clones, 90% to 95% seen once; the top ten hold over 1.5%. Naive CD8 cells, CD45RO-negative and positively selected for CCR7, excluded terminally differentiated effector memory CD45RA+ cells. The V gene lost 6 bases and the J gene lost 0 bases, with 18 bases spanning the gap. The CDR3 spans 16 residues. CDR1 is MNHEY and CDR2 is SMNVEV in the germline V gene (reference sequence).

The chain has TRBV27 and TRBJ2-7; D may be TRBD1 or TRBD2 (5 bases each). This receptor was obtained from a man between 18 and 35 years old in good health. Some clones in this sample may be carry-over from other donors' samples. Specimen: naive CD8+ T cells from PBMCs. The CDR3 bases are TGTGCCAGCAGCCCCATCCGGGGCACGCTCTCCTACGAGCAGTACTTC. It yields the protein CASSPIRGTLSYEQYF.